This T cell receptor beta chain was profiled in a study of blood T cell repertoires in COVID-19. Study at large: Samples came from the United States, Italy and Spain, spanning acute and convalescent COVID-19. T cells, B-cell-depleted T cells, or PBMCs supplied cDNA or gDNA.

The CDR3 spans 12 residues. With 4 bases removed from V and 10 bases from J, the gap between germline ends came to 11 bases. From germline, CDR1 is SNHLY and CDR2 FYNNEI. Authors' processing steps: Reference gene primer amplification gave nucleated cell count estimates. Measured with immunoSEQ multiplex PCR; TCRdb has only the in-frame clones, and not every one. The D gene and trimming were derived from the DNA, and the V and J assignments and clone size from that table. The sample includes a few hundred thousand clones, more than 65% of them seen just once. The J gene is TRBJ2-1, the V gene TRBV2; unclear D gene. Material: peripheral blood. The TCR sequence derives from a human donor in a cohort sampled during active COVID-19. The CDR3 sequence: CASSGLSGEQFF. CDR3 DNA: TGTGCCAGCAGTGGACTCTCTGGGGAGCAGTTCTTC.